Listed here are 23 T cell receptor beta chains from one sample, sequenced in a study of PD-1 blockade in classical Hodgkin lymphoma. The assay was immunoSEQ multiplex PCR, and TCRdb's table has in-frame clones only and misses some. The data contain tens of thousands of clones, about 89% of them singletons. Time point in this sample: cycle 4 day 1 (C4D1), after 5 to 7 weeks of nivolumab. Every patient had relapsed following autologous stem cell transplantation, and cohorts differed in brentuximab vedotin exposure. The sequencing here drew on peripheral blood mononuclear cells (PBMCs), taken before the fourth cycle of nivolumab. The receptors were sampled from a human donor with classical Hodgkin lymphoma.

The V gene is TRBV27, the J gene TRBJ1-6, with unresolved D. The germline V gene encodes CDR1 MNHEY and CDR2 SMNVEV (reference sequence). The CDR3 spans 16 residues. The ends were cut back, 2 bases at V and 7 bases at J, with 15 bases in the middle. The DNA for the CDR3 is TGTGCCAGCAGTTTAGCCACTTTTGGGTCCAATTCACCCCTCCACTTT. Translated: CASSLATFGSNSPLHF.

This clone was found a few times. The chain carries TRBV27 and TRBJ2-1; possible D gene TRBD2, 6 bases. The germline V and J ends were trimmed by 4 bases and 0 bases, with 13 bases remaining between them. The germline V gene has CDR1 MNHEY and CDR2 SMNVEV (reference sequence). The CDR3 has 16 amino acids. CDR3 loop: CASSWAGQSSYNEQFF. For the CDR3, the DNA is TGTGCCAGCAGTTGGGCGGGGCAAAGCTCCTACAATGAGCAGTTCTTC.

The V and J genes are TRBV2 and TRBJ2-7; D perhaps matches TRBD1 (5 bases). The CDR3 spans 16 residues. V lost 3 bases to trimming and J lost 2 bases, with 17 bases between them. Germline values: CDR1 SNHLY, CDR2 FYNNEI. CDR3 DNA sequence: TGTGCCAGCAGTGAGGGGCCGGTCGGAGCTACCTACGAGCAGTACTTC. This encodes CASSEGPVGATYEQYF.

CDR3 DNA sequence: TGTGCCTGGAGCGTACCGGGTGACTATGGCTACACCTTC. Translated, it gives CAWSVPGDYGYTF. This chain links TRBV30 with TRBJ1-2; D is unresolved. V was pared by 3 bases and J by 3 bases, with 11 bases between. There are 13 residues in the CDR3. CDR1 is GTSNPN, CDR2 SVGIG, per germline (reference sequence).

J is TRBJ1-2 and V is TRBV5-5; D unresolved. Germline lookup yields CDR1 SGHKS and CDR2 YYEKEE (reference sequence). V shed 1 base and J shed 6 bases, with 4 bases lying between them. CDR3 length: 11 amino acids. The CDR3 DNA reads TGTGCCAGCAGCTTGATTGATGGCTACACCTTC. It codes for CASSLIDGYTF.

V usage is TRBV19 and J usage is TRBJ1-1; D gene uncertain. The ends were cut back, 4 bases at V and 4 bases at J, with 7 bases in the middle. The CDR3 is 12 amino acids. Germline assignment: CDR1 LNHDA and CDR2 SQIVND (reference sequence). The CDR3 is CASSTGFTEAFF. CDR3 in DNA: TGTGCCAGTAGTACCGGGTTCACTGAAGCTTTCTTT.

This chain joins TRBV5-4 and TRBJ2-7; 7 nucleotides align to TRBD1. Losses at the gene ends were 0 bases for V and 2 bases for J; bases not matched to a gene: 11. This CDR3 contains 17 residues. CDR1 is SGHNT, CDR2 YYREEE, per germline (reference sequence). CDR3 nucleotide sequence: TGTGCCAGCAGCTTGGCGGGACAGCTCTACGTCCCCTACGAGCAGTACTTC. It is translated as CASSLAGQLYVPYEQYF.

V usage is TRBV6-1 and J usage is TRBJ1-1, with D tentatively TRBD1 (5 bases). The V gene lost 7 bases and the J gene lost 0 bases, with 9 bases spanning the gap. Germline CDR1 is MNHNS and CDR2 is SASEGT. This CDR3 is 13 amino acids long. The chain's CDR3 is CASTSTVNTEAFF. The CDR3 DNA reads TGTGCCAGCACCTCGACAGTGAACACTGAAGCTTTCTTT.

The chain links TRBV19 to TRBJ2-2; 8 bases are shared with TRBD2. Unmatched junction bases numbered 6, after V lost 5 bases and J lost 4 bases. Germline assignment: CDR1 LNHDA and CDR2 SQIVND (reference sequence). The CDR3 contains 15 residues. The CDR3 spells CASSEVAGFTGELFF. CDR3 bases: TGTGCCAGTAGTGAGGTAGCGGGGTTCACCGGGGAGCTGTTTTTT.

This clone was observed once. The chain employs TRBV7-2 and TRBJ2-3, with D hard to call. Trimming removed 4 bases from V and 4 bases from J, with 6 bases in between. Looked up from germline, CDR1 is SGHTA and CDR2 is FQGNSA. There are 12 residues in the CDR3. CDR3 residues: CASSWSADTQYF. Here the CDR3 DNA reads TGTGCCAGCAGCTGGTCGGCAGATACGCAGTATTTT.

The chain carries TRBV7-6 and TRBJ1-6; no firm D call. CDR3 length: 16 amino acids. Germline V gives CDR1 SGHVS, CDR2 FNYEAQ. V was clipped by 2 bases and J by 7 bases, with 15 bases between them. CDR3 bases: TGTGCCAGCAGCTTATCTGCTTCTAACCTAAATTCACCCCTCCACTTT. This translates into CASSLSASNLNSPLHF.

This chain connects TRBV10-3 to TRBJ2-1; possibly TRBD2 for D (6 bases). V lost 6 bases and J 8 bases, leaving 20 bases between the germline ends. Germline V gives CDR1 ENHRY, CDR2 SYGVKD. The CDR3 consists of 15 residues. DNA for the CDR3: TGTGCCATCAGGGATACGGGGGTAGAGTTTTATGAGCAGTTCTTC. It is translated as CAIRDTGVEFYEQFF.

This rearrangement joins TRBV4-1 to TRBJ2-1, with TRBD2 matching 7 bases. Germline V gene data show CDR1 as MGHRA and CDR2 as YSYEKL. V was clipped by 0 bases and J by 5 bases; unmatched bases: 4. The CDR3 has 15 amino acids. The CDR3 reads CASSQDSGLDNEQFF. For the CDR3, the DNA is TGCGCCAGCAGCCAAGATAGCGGGCTTGACAATGAGCAGTTCTTC.

The chain links TRBV4-1 to TRBJ1-2; 7 nucleotides line up with TRBD1. V was pared by 4 bases and J by 4 bases, with 12 bases of the junction left unmatched. The CDR3 is 16 amino acids. Germline values: CDR1 MGHRA, CDR2 YSYEKL. CDR3 protein: CASSPPTGAGAYGYTF. CDR3 DNA: TGCGCCAGCAGCCCCCCTACAGGGGCTGGGGCCTATGGCTACACCTTC.

The chain recombines TRBV2 with TRBJ2-3, with no clear D. The germline V gene encodes CDR1 SNHLY and CDR2 FYNNEI. The CDR3 contains 13 residues. V was shortened by 1 base and J by 4 bases, with 6 bases between the two germline ends. CDR3 sequence: CASSEDGADTQYF. The CDR3 DNA is TGTGCCAGCAGTGAAGACGGTGCAGATACGCAGTATTTT.

The table lists this clone with a few counts. This sequence joins TRBV10-3 and TRBJ1-1; D remains unclear. V lost 0 bases and J lost 1, with 3 bases in between. The CDR3 consists of 13 residues. Germline-derived CDR1 and CDR2 are ENHRY and SYGVKD. CDR3 coding DNA: TGTGCCATCAGTGAGTCGAGGAACACTGAAGCTTTCTTT. The encoded protein is CAISESRNTEAFF.

This clone has just one count. The chain combines TRBV7-9 with TRBJ2-7; the D gene is possibly TRBD2 (7 bases). Trimming pared 3 bases from V and 7 bases from J, leaving 13 bases between. Germline lookup yields CDR1 SEHNR and CDR2 FQNEAQ (reference sequence). The CDR3 totals 13 residues. The CDR3 loop reads CASSFGGAEEQYF. CDR3 nucleotides: TGTGCCAGCAGCTTTGGGGGGGCTGAAGAGCAGTACTTC. The full variable domain, completed using reference TRBV7-9 and TRBJ2-7, is DTGVSQNPRHKITKRGQNVTFRCDPISEHNRLYWYRQTLGQGPEFLTYFQNEAQLEKSRLLSDRFSAERPKGSFSTLEIQRTEQGDSAMYLCASSFGGAEEQYFGPGTRLTVT.

This chain joins TRBV29-1 and TRBJ1-2; D is ambiguous. This CDR3 comprises 13 residues. Trimming pared 3 bases from V and 0 bases from J, leaving 8 bases between. The germline gives CDR1 SQVTM, CDR2 ANQGSEA. CDR3: CSVEIQANYGYTF. The CDR3 nucleotides are TGCAGCGTTGAGATCCAGGCTAACTATGGCTACACCTTC.

The V call is TRBV30, the J call TRBJ1-1; D unresolved. V dropped 4 bases and J dropped 9 bases, with 21 bases sitting between them. This CDR3 has 14 residues. From germline, CDR1 is GTSNPN and CDR2 SVGIG (reference sequence). The CDR3 nucleotides read TGTGCCTGGATCCCTACGGACGGAGTTGTCAAAGCTTTCTTT. Protein product: CAWIPTDGVVKAFF.

The V call is TRBV2, the J call TRBJ1-1; possible D gene TRBD1, 5 bases. The CDR3 covers 15 residues. Trimming took off 7 bases at V and 3 bases at J, with 18 bases between the two ends. Germline CDR1 is SNHLY and CDR2 is FYNNEI. The CDR3 DNA follows: TGTGCCAGCACTAAAAGGGGAGTGGGTGACACTGAAGCTTTCTTT. Amino acid sequence: CASTKRGVGDTEAFF.

This rearrangement joins TRBV6-6 to TRBJ1-4; D gene ambiguous. CDR3 length: 12 residues. Trimming shortened V by 4 bases and J by 7 bases, and 7 bases separated the two germline ends. Germline V gene data show CDR1 as MNHNY and CDR2 as SVGAGI (reference sequence). CDR3 bases: TGTGCCAGCAGTTTCGGGTTTGAAAAACTGTTTTTT. Translation: CASSFGFEKLFF.

The V gene is TRBV7-8, the J gene TRBJ2-1; D unclear. The CDR3 loop spans 13 amino acids. V lost 5 bases, J lost 5 bases, and 10 bases lay in between. Germline V gene sequence: CDR1 SGHVS, CDR2 FQNEAQ. In DNA form, the CDR3 reads TGTGCCAGCAGCCCGTCTGGTGACAATGAGCAGTTCTTC. Residues: CASSPSGDNEQFF.

The chain employs TRBV21-1 and TRBJ1-5. TRBV21-1 is marked as a pseudogene. The CDR3 runs to 14 residues. The CDR3 sequence is CASSQGWDNQPQHF. The CDR3 bases are TGTGCCAGCAGCCAAGGATGGGACAATCAGCCCCAGCATTTT.